Included here is one TCR beta chain sequence, with context. What it binds is not known. Germline V gene sequence: CDR1 DFQATT, CDR2 SNEGSKA (reference sequence). This CDR3 contains 12 residues. This specimen comes from a study of CXCR3-negative and CXCR3-positive naive CD8 T cells. Study outcomes and limitations: Relative to CXCR3-negative naive cells, CXCR3-positive naive cells had more hydrophobic TRB CDR3s. Diversity proved comparably high across both naive subsets and much lower in memory CD8+ cells.

UMI-tagged TRB cDNA libraries were built via 5' RACE. With the 5' RACE reads reprocessed, TCRdb shows one record per CDR3 protein and no DNA. The sample holds some 150,000 distinct CDR3 sequences. The sample consisted of naive CXCR3+ CD8+ T cells from blood. Specified subset: CD45RO-CCR7+CD27+CD95- naive CD8+ T cells expressing CXCR3 (TNR3+). This receptor was obtained from a human donor in good health. Some clones in this sample may be carry-over from other donors' samples. The rearrangement joins TRBV20-1 to TRBJ1-5. CDR3 in amino acids: CSAKYSNQPQHF.